Below, 20 T cell receptor beta chains from the same sample are listed, as sequenced in a study of T cell repertoires in cytomegalovirus infection. Antigen specificity for these receptors is unknown. TCRdb re-derived calls from the reads in MiXCR, one entry per CDR3 protein. This repertoire shows 250,000 to 400,000 distinct CDR3 sequences, around 25% found once; its top ten account for 10% to 15%. The input for sequencing was cultured PBMCs, taken from culture after CMV antigen stimulation. These receptors all come from a human donor in good health (CMV status not recorded). Some clones in this sample may be carry-over from other donors' samples.

This chain connects TRBV27 to TRBJ1-2; the D gene is possibly TRBD1 (5 bases). The germline V and J ends were trimmed by 5 bases and 8 bases, with 12 bases remaining between them. The CDR3 covers 12 residues. Germline lookup yields CDR1 MNHEY and CDR2 SMNVEV (reference sequence). The CDR3 sequence: CASSKDSRGYTF. The CDR3 nucleotides are TGTGCCAGCAGTAAAGACAGTCGGGGCTACACCTTC.

This clonotype has just a few counts. This rearrangement joins TRBV19 to TRBJ1-3; D is unresolved. CDR1 is LNHDA and CDR2 is SQIVND in the germline V gene (reference sequence). Trimming stripped 1 base from V and 4 bases from J, with 14 bases between. This CDR3 is 16 amino acids long. CDR3 sequence (DNA): TGTGCCAGTAGTATAGCCCCTTTGTCGGGCGGAAACACCATATATTTT. It translates to CASSIAPLSGGNTIYF.

The V and J genes are TRBV4-3 and TRBJ2-6, with no clear D. Trimming pared 1 base from V and 0 bases from J, leaving 7 bases between. Germline V gene sequence: CDR1 LGHNA, CDR2 YSLEER. This CDR3 spans 16 amino acids. CDR3: CASSQGQNSGANVLTF. CDR3 DNA: TGCGCCAGCAGCCAAGGACAAAACTCTGGGGCCAACGTCCTGACTTTC.

This clonotype has more than one count but fewer than ten. J is TRBJ2-7 and V is TRBV18; D perhaps matches TRBD2 (6 bases). The germline V and J ends were trimmed by 1 base and 7 bases, with 14 bases remaining between them. The germline V gene encodes CDR1 KGHSH and CDR2 LQKENI. This CDR3 comprises 14 residues. CDR3 loop: CASSPRPGAGEQYF. In nucleotides, the CDR3 is TGTGCCAGCTCACCACGACCGGGAGCTGGAGAGCAGTACTTC.

This clonotype was counted between two and nine times. The chain joins TRBV15 to TRBJ2-3; the D gene could be TRBD1 or TRBD2 (5 bases each). In germline, CDR1 is LNHNV, CDR2 YYDKDF (reference sequence). With 4 bases removed from V and 5 bases from J, the gap between germline ends came to 10 bases. This CDR3 is built from 13 residues. CDR3 protein: CATSTRGGDTQYF. The CDR3 nucleotides read TGTGCCACCAGCACCCGTGGGGGAGATACGCAGTATTTT.

The chain carries TRBV12-3 or TRBV12-4 and TRBJ2-1; D unclear. V lost 8 bases and J 7 bases, leaving 15 bases between the germline ends. This CDR3 spans 13 amino acids. This chain's CDR3 is CASWSRRGNEQFF. DNA for the CDR3: TGTGCCAGCTGGTCCCGGAGAGGTAATGAGCAGTTCTTC.

This clonotype was detected a few times. The germline gene is not matched at one end of the junction; a read error may be the cause. The chain combines TRBV12-5 with TRBJ2-2, with D possibly being TRBD2 (5 bases). The CDR3 runs to 16 residues. CDR1 and CDR2 from the germline V gene are LGHNT and FRNRAP. The CDR3 DNA reads as TGTGCTAGTGGTGCTTCCGGGATAGGGAACGCCGGGGAGCTGTTTTTT. It is translated as CASGASGIGNAGELFF.

This clonotype was picked up many times. The chain employs TRBV12-3 or TRBV12-4 and TRBJ2-1, with D perhaps given as TRBD1 or TRBD2 (6 bases each). The CDR3 covers 16 residues. Trimming cost V 3 bases and J 0 bases, with 12 bases left between them. The CDR3 loop reads CASSLEGVTSYNEQFF. DNA for the CDR3: TGTGCCAGCAGTTTGGAGGGGGTGACCTCCTACAATGAGCAGTTCTTC.

This clonotype was seen a few times. The chain carries TRBV7-9 and TRBJ1-1; D is unresolved. Germline CDR1 SEHNR, CDR2 FQNEAQ (reference sequence). This CDR3 spans 16 amino acids. The V gene lost 4 bases and the J gene lost 0 bases, with 15 bases spanning the gap. DNA of the CDR3: TGTGCCAGCAGCTCACGGGATCCCGGGGTGAACACTGAAGCTTTCTTT. As protein: CASSSRDPGVNTEAFF.

The rearrangement joins TRBV28 to TRBJ2-7; maybe TRBD2 (5 bases). Deletions cut 3 bases from V and 6 bases from J, with 9 bases between. CDR1 and CDR2 from the germline V gene are MDHEN and SYDVKM. The CDR3 length is 12 residues. The CDR3 region has the DNA TGTGCCAGCAGTTTTCGGGGTTCCGAGCAGTACTTC. Translated: CASSFRGSEQYF.

The sample holds a few counts of this clonotype. The CDR3 here is CASSSPGGVNEQFF. The CDR3 coding sequence is TGTGCCAGTAGTTCCCCGGGAGGAGTCAATGAGCAGTTCTTC. The rearrangement links TRBV19 to TRBJ2-1; 7 bases are shared with TRBD2. Per germline, CDR1 LNHDA and CDR2 SQIVND (reference sequence). Losses at the gene ends were 5 bases for V and 6 bases for J; bases not matched to a gene: 7. The CDR3 extends over 14 amino acids. Full variable domain (rest looked up from reference TRBV19 and TRBJ2-1): DGGITQSPKYLFRKEGQNVTLSCEQNLNHDAMYWYRQDPGQGLRLIYYSQIVNDFQKGDIAEGYSVSREKKESFPLTVTSAQKNPTAFYLCASSSPGGVNEQFFGPGTRLTVL.

This clonotype was seen a few times. This rearrangement joins TRBV29-1 to TRBJ2-3, with D possibly matching TRBD2 (6 bases). The germline V gene encodes CDR1 SQVTM and CDR2 ANQGSEA. This CDR3 has 14 amino acids. V gave up 7 bases and J gave up 8 bases, with 22 bases separating them. CDR3 sequence reads: CSAPWNSHGGTQYF. The CDR3 DNA is TGCAGCGCTCCATGGAACAGCCACGGGGGTACGCAGTATTTT.

In this sample, this clonotype turned up a few times. The chain recombines TRBV7-2 with TRBJ1-2; 7 bases line up with TRBD1. The CDR3 is 15 amino acids. Germline CDR1 is SGHTA and CDR2 is FQGNSA. Unmatched junction bases numbered 8, after V lost 5 bases and J lost 2 bases. CDR3 region: CASSQVLTGNYGYTF. CDR3 sequence (DNA): TGTGCCAGCAGCCAAGTATTGACAGGGAACTATGGCTACACCTTC.

This clonotype was recorded many times. The chain carries TRBV10-3 and TRBJ1-2, with TRBD1 identical over 7 bases. Germline V gives CDR1 ENHRY, CDR2 SYGVKD. After removal of 6 bases from V and 4 bases from J, the junction contained 11 bases not matched to a gene. This CDR3 contains 15 residues. The CDR3 coding sequence is TGTGCCATCAGAGACACACAGGGGAGCATCTATGGCTACACCTTC. As protein: CAIRDTQGSIYGYTF.

This clonotype was observed many times. The chain has TRBV7-2 and TRBJ1-3; D remains ambiguous. Looked up from germline, CDR1 is SGHTA and CDR2 is FQGNSA. Trimming left V 3 bases short and J 6 bases short, with 9 bases between. The CDR3 extends over 13 amino acids. The CDR3 is CASSLGGANTIYF. The CDR3 DNA follows: TGTGCCAGCAGCTTGGGTGGAGCAAACACCATATATTTT.

This clonotype was seen more than once but under ten times. The rearrangement links TRBV7-6 to TRBJ1-2; D is possibly TRBD1 (6 bases). The CDR3 has 12 amino acids. The V gene lost 9 bases and the J gene lost 2 bases, with 10 bases spanning the gap. Germline V CDR1 and CDR2: SGHVS, FNYEAQ. The CDR3 DNA sequence: TGTGCCAGTGGACAGTTAAACTATGGCTACACCTTC. Translation: CASGQLNYGYTF.

In this sample, this clonotype turned up many times. The genes are TRBV6-6 and TRBJ1-2; D gene unclear. Germline V CDR1 and CDR2: MNHNY, SVGAGI (reference sequence). CDR3 size: 13 residues. The ends were cut back, 4 bases at V and 3 bases at J, with 9 bases in the middle. CDR3 in amino acids: CASSFLKDYGYTF. As DNA, the CDR3 is TGTGCCAGCAGTTTCCTAAAGGACTATGGCTACACCTTC.

The table lists this clonotype with a few counts. The J gene is TRBJ2-1, the V gene TRBV4-1; TRBD2 aligns across 11 bases. Germline CDR1 and CDR2: MGHRA and YSYEKL. The J segment lost 2 bases and the V segment lost 3 bases, leaving 3 bases of the junction unmatched. The CDR3 length is 16 residues. CDR3 region: CASSQGTSGPYNEQFF. The CDR3 DNA reads as TGCGCCAGCAGCCAGGGGACTAGCGGACCCTACAATGAGCAGTTCTTC.

The chain joins TRBV7-7 to TRBJ2-1, with 7 bases lining up with TRBD2. The V gene's germline CDR1 is SSHAT and CDR2 FNYEAQ (reference sequence). Losses at the gene ends were 3 bases for V and 6 bases for J; bases not matched to a gene: 5. The CDR3 length is 14 residues. For the CDR3, the DNA is TGTGCCAGCAGCTTCGCTAGCGGAGCCAATGAGCAGTTCTTC. Encoded protein: CASSFASGANEQFF.

The chain couples TRBV2 to TRBJ2-6; D gene ambiguous. Trimming stripped 6 bases from V and 1 base from J, with 10 bases between. This CDR3 has 15 amino acids. Germline V gene lookup returns CDR1 SNHLY and CDR2 FYNNEI. The CDR3 here is CASSPQESGANVLTF. DNA for the CDR3: TGTGCCAGCAGCCCCCAGGAGTCTGGGGCCAACGTCCTGACTTTC.